Described below is a single T cell receptor beta chain sequence and its context. There is no known antigen for this receptor. No base quality values were provided; no much bigger clone lies one nucleotide off. This entry belongs to a study of blood T cell repertoires in COVID-19 (dated by TCRdb to about 2020). About the full investigation: Samples covering the acute and convalescent phases of COVID-19 were provided by collaborators in the United States, Italy and Spain. Deeply sampled blood TCRbeta repertoires from subjects exposed to, actively infected with, or recovered from COVID-19 were included in the dataset. A freely available public database, intended as a resource for researchers studying the immune response to SARS-CoV-2, is where the repertoires were released. The prospective study material was composed of cDNA or gDNA derived from T cells, B-cell-depleted T cells, or PBMCs. A de-identified subject ID, COVID-19 status, age in years and sex were almost always included in the sample metadata. The samples were drawn from two sources: the first 160 participants of the ongoing ImmuneRACE study, and 1,254 subjects contributed by 6 global collaborators. HLA class I and class II types, where available, came from metadata supplied by the sample provider rather than from assay-based typing.

Findings and caveats that apply to the study as a whole: Clinical and demographic metadata were provided uncurated, with the amount varying by source and participant.

TCRbeta CDR3 regions were amplified from genomic DNA using the immunoSEQ Assay, a bias-controlled multiplex PCR. The study's processing was this. Within the assay, amplification of reference gene primers was used to estimate how many nucleated cells each sample contained. To quantify the absolute abundance of each unique TCRbeta CDR3 rearrangement, sequence reads were collapsed and filtered. Productive Simpson clonality was computed per sample as the square root of Simpson's diversity index over productive rearrangements. TCRdb took this table from immuneACCESS and kept in-frame rearrangements with V and J called. Such tables lack part of the clones; where checked against another copy, unresolved V genes explain under half of the gap, and the rest is unexplained. Clone size and V and J calls were adopted from that table, with D and trimming inferred from the DNA. Present in this sample are tens of thousands of clones, around 89% of which were seen just once. Of the sample, roughly 14% is held by the ten largest clones.

Each collaborating institution followed its own protocols to collect whole blood in K2EDTA tubes. For TCRbeta analysis, collaborators shipped samples in one of three forms: frozen whole blood, isolated PBMCs, or DNA extracted from either of those sample types. From the germline V gene, CDR1 is SGHRS and CDR2 is YFSETQ. Germline trimming: 0 bases from V, 12 bases from J; junction bases outside gene matches: 7. Spanning cysteine to phenylalanine, the CDR3 consists of 14 amino acids. The only DNA kept is the CDR3, 42 bases in frame from the first base. The rearrangement joined TRBV5-1 to TRBJ2-1; a stretch of 9 junction bases matches TRBD2. Sequencing used peripheral blood. This TCR came from a man aged 65 to 79 with active or convalescent COVID-19. The bases read TGCGCCAGCAGCTTGGGGACTAGCGAGACCTCGCAGTTCTTC. The encoded protein is CASSLGTSETSQFF.